This is a list of T cell receptor beta chains from one sample in a study of T cells and Merkel cell carcinoma outcomes. Sequenced by immunoSEQ multiplex PCR; TCRdb stores in-frame clones only, minus some. The sample includes around 15,000 clones, 80% to 90% of them seen just once. Sequenced: tumor tissue from Merkel cell carcinoma. The origin of the receptors is a human donor with Merkel cell carcinoma. Each CDR3 is given without its conserved first and last residue.

V gene	CDR3 protein
TRBV9	ASSVGAGQNTEAF
TRBV30	AWGYRGTEAC
TRBV5-1	ASSLTRVGNTEAF
TRBV14	ASSHSGAYYEQY
TRBV7-8	ASSLSVSYSGEAF
TRBV2	ASSQDSPETEAF
TRBV4-1	ASGQRQDSNQPQH
TRBV6-4	ASRLTANTGELF
TRBV25-1	ASSDPRGPGTEAF
TRBV7-9	ASSFTGLGNQPQH
TRBV5-5	ASSSGLAGGTAYEQY
TRBV18	ASSPQRTLGSDTQY
TRBV5-4	ASGLEGAGANVLT
TRBV9	ASSDERGAPIDEQF
TRBV25-1	ASRGGQDLSNYGYT
TRBV19	ASKPRLTGGLYTEAF
TRBV14	ASSQGAGAYWNEQF
TRBV5-1	ASSSEGAGNTIY
TRBV9	ASSDLRGSYNEQF
TRBV30	AWSLQGGVQY
TRBV19	ASSIPLVGQGAPVPT
TRBV29-1	SVRGAYGYT
TRBV20-1	SAVSGDEQY
TRBV11-1	ASSLMQGRSGNTIY
TRBV15	ATSVDRGLKGYT
TRBV30	AWSAGYEKLF
TRBV28	ASGDRGFDGYT
TRBV2	ASSADQLRETQY
TRBV7-3	ASSLGQGHYNEQF
TRBV7-9	ASSPPLPRDIHF
TRBV16	ASSLGGVNTEAF
TRBV7-8	ASSAGGGYGYT
TRBV30	AWRSGTLGQF
TRBV9	ASSVGGERWVEQF
TRBV15	ATSRGLDEQF
TRBV5-1	ASSFENTEAF
TRBV14	ASSQVGNTIY
TRBV19	ASPGRAVGLAGRSGRGSYEQY
TRBV4-1	ASSQDPGQGARNYGYT
TRBV6-6	ASSYSMGSNQPQH
TRBV27	ASSLRPPTSYVGSQETQY
TRBV19	ASTSIDGQGDSNYGYT
TRBV5-1	ASSMGLAGVADTQY
TRBV29-1	SVEVGQGNQPQH
TRBV9	ASSPPGTEAF
TRBV30	ASGQAYEQY
TRBV7-3	ASSLGLPTYNEQF
TRBV30	AWSVPTEYGYT
TRBV4-1	ASSQDSRGGGAYEQY
TRBV11-2	ASSSLAGGPYVNGELF
TRBV2	ASRWTGVGYT
TRBV11-3	ASSLRTGGLDEQF
TRBV11-3	ASSSRRIFNEKLF